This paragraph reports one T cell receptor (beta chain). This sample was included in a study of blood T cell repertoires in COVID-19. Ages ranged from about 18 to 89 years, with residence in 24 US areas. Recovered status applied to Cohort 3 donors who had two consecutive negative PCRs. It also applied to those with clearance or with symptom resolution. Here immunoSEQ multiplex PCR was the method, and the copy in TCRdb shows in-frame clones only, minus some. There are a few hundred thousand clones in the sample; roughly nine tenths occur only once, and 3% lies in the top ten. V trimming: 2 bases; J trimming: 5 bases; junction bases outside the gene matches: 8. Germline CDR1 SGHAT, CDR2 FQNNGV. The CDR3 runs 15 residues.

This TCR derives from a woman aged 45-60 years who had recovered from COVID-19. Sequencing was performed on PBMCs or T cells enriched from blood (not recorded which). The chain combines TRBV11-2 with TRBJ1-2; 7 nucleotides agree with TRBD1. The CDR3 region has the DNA TGTGCCAGCAGCTTATTGACAGGGCCGTTTTATGGCTACACCTTC. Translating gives CASSLLTGPFYGYTF.